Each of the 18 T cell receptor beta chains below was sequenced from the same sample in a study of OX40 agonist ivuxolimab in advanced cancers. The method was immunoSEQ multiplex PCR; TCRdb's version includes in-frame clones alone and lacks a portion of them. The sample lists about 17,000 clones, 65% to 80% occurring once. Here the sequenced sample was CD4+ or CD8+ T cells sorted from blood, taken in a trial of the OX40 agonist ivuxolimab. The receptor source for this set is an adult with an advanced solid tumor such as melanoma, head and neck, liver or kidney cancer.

The CDR3 protein is CASSTPDQEQETQYF. The CDR3 bases are TGTGCCAGTAGTACCCCCGACCAGGAGCAAGAGACCCAGTACTTC. The chain links TRBV19 to TRBJ2-5; D is unclear. Trimming took 4 bases from V and 2 from J, leaving 14 bases between them. Germline assignment: CDR1 LNHDA and CDR2 SQIVND (reference sequence). CDR3 length: 15 amino acids.

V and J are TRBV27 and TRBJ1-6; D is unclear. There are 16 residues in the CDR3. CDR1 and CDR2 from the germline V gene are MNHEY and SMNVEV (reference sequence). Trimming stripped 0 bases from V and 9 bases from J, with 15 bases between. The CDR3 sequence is CASSLSGRLKGSPLHF. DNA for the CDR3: TGTGCCAGCAGTTTATCGGGAAGGCTAAAGGGTTCACCCCTCCACTTT.

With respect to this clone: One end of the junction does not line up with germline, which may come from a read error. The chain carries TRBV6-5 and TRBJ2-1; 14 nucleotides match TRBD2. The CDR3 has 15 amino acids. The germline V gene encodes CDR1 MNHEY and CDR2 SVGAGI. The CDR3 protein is CASTPAGTSGSLWIF. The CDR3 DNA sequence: TGTGCCAGCACGCCGGCCGGGACTAGCGGGAGTCTTTGGATCTTC.

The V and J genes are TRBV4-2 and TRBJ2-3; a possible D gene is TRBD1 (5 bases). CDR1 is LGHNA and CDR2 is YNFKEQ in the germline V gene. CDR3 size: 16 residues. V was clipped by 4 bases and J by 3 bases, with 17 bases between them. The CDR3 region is CASSPLTLGPTDTQYF. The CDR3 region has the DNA TGTGCCAGCAGCCCTCTGACTCTGGGGCCTACAGATACGCAGTATTTT.

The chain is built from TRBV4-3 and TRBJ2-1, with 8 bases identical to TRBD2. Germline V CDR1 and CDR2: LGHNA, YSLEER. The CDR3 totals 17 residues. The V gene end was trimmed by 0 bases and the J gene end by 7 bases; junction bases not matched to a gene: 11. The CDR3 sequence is CASSQDRAGGPFNEQFF. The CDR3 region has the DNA TGCGCCAGCAGCCAAGATCGTGCGGGAGGCCCCTTTAATGAGCAGTTCTTC.

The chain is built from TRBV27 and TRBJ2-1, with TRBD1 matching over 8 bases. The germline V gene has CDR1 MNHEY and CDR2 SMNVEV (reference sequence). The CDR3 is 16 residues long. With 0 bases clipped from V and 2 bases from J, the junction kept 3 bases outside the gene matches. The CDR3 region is CASSLSQGVPYNEQFF. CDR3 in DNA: TGTGCCAGCAGTTTATCACAGGGGGTCCCCTACAATGAGCAGTTCTTC.

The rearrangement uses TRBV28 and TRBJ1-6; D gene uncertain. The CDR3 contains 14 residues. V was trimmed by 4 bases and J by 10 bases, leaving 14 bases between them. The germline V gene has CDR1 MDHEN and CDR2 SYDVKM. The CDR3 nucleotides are TGTGCCAGCAGTTCCGGTCCTCTTCGATCACCCCTCCACTTT. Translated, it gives CASSSGPLRSPLHF.

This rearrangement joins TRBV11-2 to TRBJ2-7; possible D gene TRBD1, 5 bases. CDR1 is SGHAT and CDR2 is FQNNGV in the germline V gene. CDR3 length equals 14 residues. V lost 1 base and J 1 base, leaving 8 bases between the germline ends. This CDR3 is CASSLVGQSYEQYF. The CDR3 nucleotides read TGTGCCAGCAGCTTAGTCGGACAATCCTACGAGCAGTACTTC.

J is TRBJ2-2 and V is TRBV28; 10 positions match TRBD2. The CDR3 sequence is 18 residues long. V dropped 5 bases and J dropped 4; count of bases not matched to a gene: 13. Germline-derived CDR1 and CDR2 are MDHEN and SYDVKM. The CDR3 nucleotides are TGTGCCAGCAGTAGGGAACTAGCGGGGAGCCTTGGCACCGGGGAGCTGTTTTTT. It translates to CASSRELAGSLGTGELFF.

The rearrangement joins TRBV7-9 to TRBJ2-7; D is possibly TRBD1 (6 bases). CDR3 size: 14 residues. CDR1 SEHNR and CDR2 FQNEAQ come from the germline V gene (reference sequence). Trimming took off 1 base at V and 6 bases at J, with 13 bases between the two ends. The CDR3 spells CASSLGGGNGEQYF. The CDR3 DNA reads TGTGCCAGCAGCTTAGGAGGGGGTAATGGCGAGCAGTACTTC.

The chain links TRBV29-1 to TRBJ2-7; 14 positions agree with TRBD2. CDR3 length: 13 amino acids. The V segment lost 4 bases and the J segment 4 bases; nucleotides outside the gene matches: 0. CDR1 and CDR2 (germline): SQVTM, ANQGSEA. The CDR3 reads CSVGTSGRYEQYF. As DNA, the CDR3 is TGCAGCGTTGGGACTAGCGGGAGGTACGAGCAGTACTTC.

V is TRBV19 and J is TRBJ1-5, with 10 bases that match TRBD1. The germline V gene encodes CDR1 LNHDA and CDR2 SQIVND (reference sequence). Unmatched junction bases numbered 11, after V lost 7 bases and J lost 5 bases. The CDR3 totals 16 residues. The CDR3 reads CASTPGQGPSHQPQHF. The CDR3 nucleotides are TGTGCCAGTACCCCGGGACAGGGGCCATCGCATCAGCCCCAGCATTTT.

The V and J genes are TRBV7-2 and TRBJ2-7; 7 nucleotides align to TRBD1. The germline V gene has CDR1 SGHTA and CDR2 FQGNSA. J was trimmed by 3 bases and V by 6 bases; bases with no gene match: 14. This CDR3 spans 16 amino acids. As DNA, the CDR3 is TGTGCCAGCAGTCCTCAACCGATAGGGGGCAGCTACGAGCAGTACTTC. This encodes CASSPQPIGGSYEQYF.

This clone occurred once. The CDR3 sequence is CASSPRDRGPHEQYF. CDR3 DNA sequence: TGTGCCAGCAGCCCCCGGGACAGGGGTCCCCACGAGCAGTACTTC. This sequence joins TRBV6-7 and TRBJ2-7; TRBD1 matches at 10 bases. TRBV6-7 is sorted into the ORF group, with uncertain function. This CDR3 spans 15 amino acids. Trimming at V came to 6 bases and at J to 5 bases, leaving 10 bases not matched to a gene.

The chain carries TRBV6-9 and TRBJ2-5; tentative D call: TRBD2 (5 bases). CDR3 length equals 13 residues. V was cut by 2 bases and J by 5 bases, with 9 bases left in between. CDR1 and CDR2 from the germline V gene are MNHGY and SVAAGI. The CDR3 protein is CASSYLGEETQYF. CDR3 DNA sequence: TGTGCCAGCAGTTATCTTGGGGAGGAGACCCAGTACTTC.

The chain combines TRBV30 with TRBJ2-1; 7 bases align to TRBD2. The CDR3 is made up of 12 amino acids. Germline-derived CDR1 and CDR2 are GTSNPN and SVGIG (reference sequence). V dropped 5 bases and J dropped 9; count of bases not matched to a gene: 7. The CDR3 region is CAWVASGSEQFF. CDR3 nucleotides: TGTGCCTGGGTTGCTAGCGGCAGTGAGCAGTTCTTC. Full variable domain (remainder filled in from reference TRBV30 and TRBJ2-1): SQTIHQWPATLVQPVGSPLSLECTVEGTSNPNLYWYRQAAGRGLQLLFYSVGIGQISSEVPQNLSASRPQDRQFILSSKKLLLSDSGFYLCAWVASGSEQFFGPGTRLTVL.

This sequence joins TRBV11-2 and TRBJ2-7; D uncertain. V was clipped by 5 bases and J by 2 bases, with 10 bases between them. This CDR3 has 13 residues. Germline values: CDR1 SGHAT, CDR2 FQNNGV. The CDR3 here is CASSLRPAYEQYF. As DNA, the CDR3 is TGTGCCAGCAGCCTCCGTCCGGCCTACGAGCAGTACTTC.

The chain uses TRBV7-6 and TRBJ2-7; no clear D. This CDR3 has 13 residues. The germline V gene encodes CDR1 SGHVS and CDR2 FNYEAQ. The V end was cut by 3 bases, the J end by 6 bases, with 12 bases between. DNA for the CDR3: TGTGCCAGCAGCTTTGGGTCGGGCAGCGAGCAGTACTTC. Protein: CASSFGSGSEQYF.